These 20 T cell receptor beta chains were all obtained from the same sample, sequenced in a study of regulatory T cells in long-lasting Graves disease. Arm-PCR with iRepertoire HTBI primers amplified the CDR3 regions for these TCR beta libraries. TCRdb re-derived calls from the multiplex PCR reads in MiXCR, one entry per CDR3 protein. The sample shows about 310,000 distinct CDR3 sequences, around 21% of them seen only once. Time point reported: persistent/refractory GD, antithyroid drugs over 5 years with positive TRAb. PBMCs were the source of the RNA used for TCR sequencing. The sample here was peripheral blood mononuclear cells (PBMCs), taken when the disease was refractory, from a patient treated with antithyroid drugs. The receptors shown here come from a female donor with Graves disease.

This clonotype showed up just once. The chain uses TRBV4-2 and TRBJ2-1; no clear D. The ends were cut back, 4 bases at V and 7 bases at J, with 17 bases in the middle. This CDR3 has 15 amino acids. Germline CDR1 reads LGHNA; CDR2 reads YNFKEQ. The DNA for the CDR3 is TGTGCCAGCAGCCGGAACGAACCCGCAACAAATGAGCAGTTCTTC. Residues: CASSRNEPATNEQFF.

In its sample, this clonotype was seen a few times. CDR3 residues: CSVSIDETPYEQYF. CDR3 coding DNA: TGCAGCGTTTCTATCGACGAGACCCCATACGAGCAGTACTTC. The chain combines TRBV29-1 with TRBJ2-7; D unresolved. CDR3 size: 14 residues. Per the germline V gene, CDR1 is SQVTM and CDR2 is ANQGSEA. Trimming cost V 5 bases and J 4 bases, with 18 bases left between them.

This chain links TRBV20-1 with TRBJ2-7; perhaps TRBD2 as D (7 bases). Per germline, CDR1 DFQATT and CDR2 SNEGSKA (reference sequence). V shed 0 bases and J shed 9 bases, with 18 bases lying between them. CDR3 length equals 14 residues. The CDR3 sequence: CSARDLGGGRGQYF. The CDR3 DNA sequence: TGCAGTGCTAGAGATCTGGGCGGGGGCCGGGGGCAGTACTTC.

The chain couples TRBV14 to TRBJ2-7; 7 nucleotides line up with TRBD1. Germline-derived CDR1 and CDR2 are SGHDN and FVKESK. The CDR3 length is 13 residues. The V gene end was trimmed by 6 bases and the J gene end by 6 bases; junction bases not matched to a gene: 8. In DNA form, the CDR3 reads TGTGCCAGCAGTGTGACAGGGTTCCGCGAGCAGTACTTC. Its protein product is CASSVTGFREQYF.

This clonotype was observed many times. The V call is TRBV7-2, the J call TRBJ2-5; D gene ambiguous. Germline V gives CDR1 SGHTA, CDR2 FQGNSA. This CDR3 spans 15 amino acids. Between the trimmed V and J ends, which lost 1 base and 0 bases, there was a span of 9 bases. The CDR3 region is CASSLGGWYQETQYF. CDR3 nucleotides: TGTGCCAGCAGCTTAGGGGGATGGTACCAAGAGACCCAGTACTTC.

V usage is TRBV9 and J usage is TRBJ1-1; D may be TRBD1 (6 bases). This CDR3 has 15 residues. V was clipped by 0 bases and J by 3 bases, with 12 bases between them. The V gene's germline CDR1 is SGDLS and CDR2 YYNGEE. CDR3 DNA: TGTGCCAGCAGCGTAGAGGCAGGGGCTTACACTGAAGCTTTCTTT. It is translated as CASSVEAGAYTEAFF.

The rearrangement joins TRBV15 to TRBJ2-5; 9 bases agree with TRBD2. V shed 5 bases, J shed 2 bases, and the junction held 6 bases outside the gene matches. The germline gives CDR1 LNHNV, CDR2 YYDKDF (reference sequence). This CDR3 comprises 15 residues. CDR3 in amino acids: CATSRSGGPQETQYF. The CDR3 DNA follows: TGTGCCACCAGCCGGAGCGGGGGGCCACAAGAGACCCAGTACTTC. The full variable domain, in which reference TRBV15 and TRBJ2-5 provide the parts outside the CDR3, is DAMVIQNPRYQVTQFGKPVTLSCSQTLNHNVMYWYQQKSSQAPKLLFHYYDKDFNNEADTPDNFQSRRPNTSFCFLDIRSPGLGDTAMYLCATSRSGGPQETQYFGPGTRLLVL.

This clonotype was seen many times. The chain joins TRBV28 to TRBJ2-7; 9 bases line up with TRBD1. The V segment lost 6 bases and the J segment 2 bases; nucleotides outside the gene matches: 5. The CDR3 consists of 14 residues. Germline V gene sequence: CDR1 MDHEN, CDR2 SYDVKM. In DNA form, the CDR3 reads TGTGCCAGCAGCTTCTGGGACAGGGCCTACGAGCAGTACTTC. It yields the protein CASSFWDRAYEQYF. The full variable domain, its missing parts supplied by reference TRBV28 and TRBJ2-7, is DVKVTQSSRYLVKRTGEKVFLECVQDMDHENMFWYRQDPGLGLRLIYFSYDVKMKEKGDIPEGYSVSREKKERFSLILESASTNQTSMYLCASSFWDRAYEQYFGPGTRLTVT.

This clonotype came up many times. The chain carries TRBV2 and TRBJ2-7; 12 bases agree with TRBD2. Trimming took 11 bases from V and 0 from J; bases not matched to a gene: 5. This CDR3 has 14 amino acids. Germline values: CDR1 SNHLY, CDR2 FYNNEI. The CDR3 sequence: CAGGTSGLSYEQYF. CDR3 coding DNA: TGTGCCGGGGGGACTAGCGGGCTCTCCTACGAGCAGTACTTC.

V and J are TRBV29-1 and TRBJ2-5; no firm D call. Trimming stripped 3 bases from V and 2 bases from J, with 13 bases between. The CDR3 totals 14 residues. Germline values: CDR1 SQVTM, CDR2 ANQGSEA. Here the CDR3 DNA reads TGCAGCGTTGAGCTGGCAATGAGTCAAGAGACCCAGTACTTC. Translated: CSVELAMSQETQYF.

Only a few counts were recorded for this clonotype. CDR3 sequence (DNA): TGTGCCAGCAGCCATATAAGATCCTACGAGCAGTACTTC. Protein: CASSHIRSYEQYF. The rearrangement joins TRBV3-1 to TRBJ2-7; D is uncertain. Germline V gene data show CDR1 as LGHDT and CDR2 as YNNKEL (reference sequence). The CDR3 loop spans 13 amino acids. Trimming left V 3 bases short and J 1 base short, with 7 bases between.

This clonotype was detected many times. The chain combines TRBV20-1 with TRBJ1-6; D unresolved. Germline lookup yields CDR1 DFQATT and CDR2 SNEGSKA (reference sequence). V shed 0 bases and J shed 7 bases, with 19 bases lying between them. The CDR3 has 17 residues. This CDR3 is CSARDHGPDPGNSPLHF. As DNA, the CDR3 is TGCAGTGCTAGAGATCACGGGCCGGACCCGGGGAATTCACCCCTCCACTTT.

This clonotype has just a few counts. V usage is TRBV20-1 and J usage is TRBJ1-6; tentatively, D is TRBD1 (6 bases). The V end was cut by 2 bases, the J end by 7 bases, with 15 bases between. Germline-derived CDR1 and CDR2 are DFQATT and SNEGSKA (reference sequence). The CDR3 extends over 15 amino acids. Here the CDR3 DNA reads TGCAGTGCTAGAAGCAGGGGAGTTTTAAATTCACCCCTCCACTTT. Encoded protein: CSARSRGVLNSPLHF.

This clonotype came up many times. The chain couples TRBV7-9 to TRBJ2-7; TRBD1 agrees at 7 bases. This CDR3 comprises 15 residues. Germline V lookup: CDR1 SEHNR, CDR2 FQNEAQ (reference sequence). Trimming at V came to 4 bases and at J to 0 bases, leaving 6 bases not matched to a gene. In nucleotides, the CDR3 is TGTGCCAGCAGCTCTAGGACAGGCAGCTCCTACGAGCAGTACTTC. Its protein product is CASSSRTGSSYEQYF.

This clonotype came up a few times. This sequence joins TRBV4-3 and TRBJ1-4; 9 positions agree with TRBD1. The junction had 7 bases not matched to a gene; V was cut back by 1 base and J by 4 bases. From germline, CDR1 is LGHNA and CDR2 YSLEER. CDR3 size: 17 residues. The CDR3 spells CASSQAPLGQGNEKLFF. The CDR3 nucleotides read TGCGCCAGCAGCCAAGCCCCCTTGGGACAGGGTAATGAAAAACTGTTTTTT.

The sample holds many counts of this clonotype. The gene calls are TRBV15 and TRBJ2-7; D may correspond to TRBD1 or TRBD2 (5 bases each). Trimming removed 5 bases at V and 1 base at J, with 21 bases between. CDR3 size: 17 residues. Germline V gene data show CDR1 as LNHNV and CDR2 as YYDKDF (reference sequence). The chain's CDR3 is CATSGRGDASWSYEQYF. The CDR3 DNA reads TGTGCCACCAGCGGCCGAGGGGATGCTAGTTGGTCCTACGAGCAGTACTTC. The whole variable domain, filled in from reference TRBV15 and TRBJ2-7, reads DAMVIQNPRYQVTQFGKPVTLSCSQTLNHNVMYWYQQKSSQAPKLLFHYYDKDFNNEADTPDNFQSRRPNTSFCFLDIRSPGLGDTAMYLCATSGRGDASWSYEQYFGPGTRLTVT.

At least ten counts were recorded for this clonotype. This chain uses TRBV6-1 with TRBJ2-7, with 8 bases identical to TRBD1. Looked up from germline, CDR1 is MNHNS and CDR2 is SASEGT. Trimming took 8 bases from V and 6 from J; bases not matched to a gene: 9. CDR3 length: 13 residues. The CDR3 sequence is CASVRQGPGEQYF. As DNA, the CDR3 is TGTGCCAGCGTAAGACAGGGGCCGGGCGAGCAGTACTTC.

This clonotype was detected a few times. The J gene is TRBJ2-7, the V gene TRBV7-2, with a tentative D call TRBD2 (6 bases). Deletions cut 1 base from V and 7 bases from J, with 17 bases between. The CDR3 covers 15 residues. Germline V CDR1 and CDR2: SGHTA, FQGNSA. In nucleotides, the CDR3 is TGTGCCAGCAGCTTAGAACTAGCTGCCATACGGGAGCAGTACTTC. Protein: CASSLELAAIREQYF.

This clonotype was recorded at least ten times. The rearrangement uses TRBV2 and TRBJ1-4; a weak D match, TRBD1 (5 bases). Between the trimmed V and J ends, which lost 1 base and 8 bases, there was a span of 8 bases. The CDR3 loop spans 13 amino acids. CDR1 is SNHLY and CDR2 is FYNNEI in the germline V gene. Here the CDR3 reads CASSEGQGEKLFF. In DNA form, the CDR3 reads TGTGCCAGCAGTGAAGGGCAGGGAGAAAAACTGTTTTTT.

This clonotype was seen more than once but under ten times. The rearrangement links TRBV7-2 to TRBJ2-2; no firm D call. The V and J ends lost 4 bases and 2 bases respectively, with 20 bases between them. This CDR3 has 18 residues. CDR1 and CDR2 from the germline V gene are SGHTA and FQGNSA. DNA for the CDR3: TGTGCCAGCAGCTCGCTGGGAACTCGGCGTTTAAACACCGGGGAGCTGTTTTTT. This encodes CASSSLGTRRLNTGELFF.